This entry features one TCR beta chain sequence. The data were produced by immunoSEQ multiplex PCR, yet TCRdb's version contains in-frame clones alone and is incomplete. The sample holds 7,000 to 8,500 clones, about four fifths seen once. The data are from a study of PD-1 and CTLA-4 blockade in melanoma. Germline CDR1 reads SGDLS; CDR2 reads YYNGEE. CDR3 length equals 15 residues. J lost 7 bases, V lost 0 bases, and 6 bases had no gene match. This receptor was identified in a human donor with melanoma. The rearrangement uses TRBV9 and TRBJ2-2; 7 positions agree with TRBD1. The sample here was CD8+ T cells from peripheral blood, taken before anti-PD-1 treatment. This CDR3 is CASSVEGALFGELFF. The CDR3 coding sequence is TGTGCCAGCAGCGTAGAGGGGGCGCTTTTCGGGGAGCTGTTTTTT.